This T cell receptor (beta chain) was recovered during a study of beta chain features in type 1 diabetes. To note about this clone: The antigen is not known.

Whole-study results and caveats: Patients with Type 1 diabetes showed moderately but significantly shorter TCRB CDR3s in all four CD4+ subsets.

The entirety of the isolated RNA underwent reverse transcription, so expressed TCRB transcripts were sequenced. Method: immunoSEQ multiplex PCR; TCRdb's copy keeps in-frame clones and lacks some. Among about 260,000 clones listed, around 21% were seen once. The sample was naive CD4+ T cells from blood. The source is a woman aged 40 to 50 with type 1 diabetes.

The CDR3 nucleotides read TGTGCCAGCAGTAGGGGGGGAACTGGAAACACCATATATTTT. It specifies CASSRGGTGNTIYF. The gene calls are TRBV27 and TRBJ1-3, with D possibly TRBD1 on 6 matching bases. Germline V gene lookup returns CDR1 MNHEY and CDR2 SMNVEV (reference sequence). The ends were cut back, 5 bases at V and 2 bases at J, with 10 bases in the middle. This CDR3 spans 14 amino acids.